This T cell receptor beta chain was found in a study of molecular identifiers for immune sequencing clone quantification. Previously described methods and listed TCR primers were employed for the bulk TCR libraries. TCRdb fed the PCR reads into MiXCR, producing one record per CDR3 protein. There are more than 300,000 distinct CDR3 sequences in the sample; about 22% occur only once, and about 0.81% lies in the top ten. The naive CD8 libraries originated from between roughly 19,000 and 1,100,000 sorted cells and drew on 10%, 30% or 50% RNA. Per germline, CDR1 SGDLS and CDR2 YYNGEE. This CDR3 region has 17 residues. This clonotype was counted a single time. What it binds is not known. Since a much larger clone is just one base distant, this may be a read error. Regarding the study as a whole: Reportedly, one cell's Jurkat TCR RNA was detected within 1,200,000 naive CD8 cells. It was shown that clones above 20 RNA copies held over 98% of effector molecules, but under 1% in naive cells.

This TCR derives from a human donor in good health. Some libraries in this study had Jurkat cell RNA spiked in. The V and J genes are TRBV9 and TRBJ2-6, with D maybe TRBD1 (5 bases). Sequences were obtained from naive CD8+ T cells from blood, with Jurkat cell RNA spiked in. Documented subset: FACS-sorted CD8+CD4-CCR7+CD45RA+ naive T cells. CDR3 DNA sequence: TGTGCCAGCAGCGTAGTAGATCCGGATTCTGGGGCCAACGTCCTGATTTTC. This gives the protein CASSVVDPDSGANVLIF.